This paragraph covers one TCR beta chain sequence. Antigen specificity is unknown. The sample comes from a study of cytomegalovirus exposure and HLA in healthy donors. Whole-study results and caveats: HLA alleles were associated with 15,000 to 20,000 TCR beta sequences in a later analysis at 0.05 false discovery rate. Rare TCR sequences predominated, though certain public TCRs were found in many donors.

There are 12 residues in the CDR3. Germline CDR1 is KGHSH and CDR2 is LQKENI. V trimming: 3 bases; J trimming: 6 bases; junction bases outside the gene matches: 1. 60 Vbeta and 13 Jbeta primers were used in PCR. TCRdb keeps only in-frame clones here, not all; method: immunoSEQ multiplex PCR. The sample has 150,000 to 200,000 clones, under 80% seen once. Sequencing used PBMCs. This sequence was found in a man in his forties in good health and CMV-seronegative. The rearrangement joins TRBV18 to TRBJ1-2; 7 bases fit TRBD1. CDR3 loop: CASSPTGDGYTF. In DNA, the CDR3 is TGTGCCAGCTCACCTACAGGGGATGGCTACACCTTC.